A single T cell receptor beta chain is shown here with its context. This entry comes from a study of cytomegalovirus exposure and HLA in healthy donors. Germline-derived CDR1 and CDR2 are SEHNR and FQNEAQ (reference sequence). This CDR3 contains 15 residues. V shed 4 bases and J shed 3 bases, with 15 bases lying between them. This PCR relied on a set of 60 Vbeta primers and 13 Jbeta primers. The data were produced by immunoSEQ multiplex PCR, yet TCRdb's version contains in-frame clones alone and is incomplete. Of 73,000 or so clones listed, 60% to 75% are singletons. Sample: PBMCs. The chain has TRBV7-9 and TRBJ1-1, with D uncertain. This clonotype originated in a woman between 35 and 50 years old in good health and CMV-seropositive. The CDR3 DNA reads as TGTGCCAGCAGCTCAAAGAGGCGGTCCGACACTGAAGCTTTCTTT. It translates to CASSSKRRSDTEAFF.